Below, 20 T cell receptor beta chains from the same sample are listed, as sequenced in a study of T-cell memory formation after mild COVID-19. TCRdb reprocessed the 5' RACE reads via MiXCR and lists one record per CDR3 protein. Of around 47,000 distinct CDR3 sequences listed, nearly 9.5% are singletons. Sequenced: PBMCs or a T cell subset sorted from them (not recorded which). The receptors come from an adult woman who had mild COVID-19 (a few samples of this study predate the infection). Cell type and time point are not known.

This clonotype was counted between two and nine times. The CDR3 protein is CSATGDSREAFF. Here the CDR3 DNA reads TGCAGTGCTACTGGGGACAGTCGTGAAGCTTTCTTT. The rearrangement links TRBV20-1 to TRBJ1-1; 7 nucleotides line up with TRBD1. The CDR3 is 12 amino acids. In germline, CDR1 is DFQATT, CDR2 SNEGSKA (reference sequence). V gave up 4 bases and J gave up 7 bases; unmatched junction bases: 6.

This clonotype was counted a few times. This chain connects TRBV6-4 to TRBJ2-1, with TRBD1 matching 7 bases. Germline V gene data show CDR1 as MRHNA and CDR2 as SNTAGT. The CDR3 totals 15 residues. Trimming removed 5 bases from V and 4 bases from J; junction bases left unmatched: 8. The CDR3 sequence: CASSTEGAGYNEQFF. The CDR3 DNA follows: TGTGCCAGCAGTACCGAGGGGGCAGGGTACAATGAGCAGTTCTTC.

This clonotype was counted only a few times. V gene TRBV20-1 combines with J gene TRBJ1-2, with D possibly TRBD1 on 5 matching bases. This CDR3 comprises 12 residues. The V gene lost 6 bases and the J gene lost 4 bases, with 12 bases spanning the gap. Germline V gene data show CDR1 as DFQATT and CDR2 as SNEGSKA (reference sequence). CDR3 bases: TGCAGTGCCGCCTGGGACGGCTATGGCTACACCTTC. This encodes CSAAWDGYGYTF.

This sequence joins TRBV5-5 and TRBJ2-7; TRBD2 is a possible D gene (6 bases). The CDR3 contains 15 residues. The V end was cut by 0 bases, the J end by 0 bases, with 10 bases between. CDR1 is SGHKS and CDR2 is YYEKEE in the germline V gene (reference sequence). Here the CDR3 reads CASSLAAGPSYEQYF. The CDR3 coding sequence is TGTGCCAGCAGCTTGGCTGCGGGGCCCTCCTACGAGCAGTACTTC.

This clonotype was seen a few times. The chain carries TRBV11-2 and TRBJ2-3, with 13 bases aligning to TRBD2. This CDR3 contains 16 residues. Germline values: CDR1 SGHAT, CDR2 FQNNGV. The trim removed 5 bases at V and 1 base at J, leaving 3 bases unmatched. The CDR3 DNA follows: TGTGCCAGCAGCCTGGGACTAGCGGGGCGCACAGATACGCAGTATTTT. This translates into CASSLGLAGRTDTQYF. Together with reference TRBV11-2 and TRBJ2-3, the CDR3 gives the full variable domain: EAGVAQSPRYKIIEKRQSVAFWCNPISGHATLYWYQQILGQGPKLLIQFQNNGVVDDSQLPKDRFSAERLKGVDSTLKIQPAKLEDSAVYLCASSLGLAGRTDTQYFGPGTRLTVL.

The genes are TRBV5-1 and TRBJ1-5; D might be TRBD1 (5 bases). The CDR3 extends over 13 amino acids. The germline V and J ends were trimmed by 4 bases and 5 bases, with 10 bases remaining between them. Germline V CDR1 and CDR2: SGHRS, YFSETQ. For the CDR3, the DNA is TGCGCCAGCAGCGAGGACACACATCAGCCCCAGCATTTT. It specifies CASSEDTHQPQHF.

This clonotype was counted between two and nine times. CDR3 nucleotides: TGTGCCAGCTCACCAACGATGGGGAGAGATACGCAGTATTTT. It encodes CASSPTMGRDTQYF. V and J are TRBV18 and TRBJ2-3; TRBD2 might be the D (5 bases). Per germline, CDR1 KGHSH and CDR2 LQKENI. V was trimmed by 2 bases and J by 5 bases, leaving 11 bases between them. CDR3 length: 14 residues.

This clonotype was recorded a few times. The gene calls are TRBV5-6 and TRBJ1-3; D is ambiguous. This CDR3 comprises 16 residues. The germline V gene encodes CDR1 SGHDT and CDR2 YYEEEE. Between the trimmed V and J ends, which lost 2 bases and 0 bases, there was a span of 12 bases. CDR3 residues: CASSLMGGPSGNTIYF. The CDR3 DNA reads as TGTGCCAGCAGCTTAATGGGCGGACCCTCTGGAAACACCATATATTTT.

In this sample, this clonotype turned up a few times. The chain combines TRBV5-6 with TRBJ1-5; 9 bases match TRBD1. Germline loops: CDR1 SGHDT, CDR2 YYEEEE. Trimming cost V 3 bases and J 4 bases; bases outside gene matches: 5. The CDR3 length is 15 residues. The DNA for the CDR3 is TGTGCCAGCAGCTCAACCGGGACAGGGAATCAGCCCCAGCATTTT. Its translation: CASSSTGTGNQPQHF.

The table lists this clonotype with a few counts. This chain uses TRBV5-1 with TRBJ2-2; TRBD1 matches at 10 bases. The J segment lost 7 bases and the V segment lost 3 bases, leaving 6 bases of the junction unmatched. The CDR3 runs 15 residues. Germline V gives CDR1 SGHRS, CDR2 YFSETQ. CDR3 nucleotide sequence: TGCGCCAGCAGCTCCCTGACAGGGGGCCTCGGGGAGCTGTTTTTT. Encoded protein: CASSSLTGGLGELFF.

This clonotype was seen ten or more times. This chain connects TRBV5-1 to TRBJ2-7; 9 bases agree with TRBD1. With 4 bases clipped from V and 0 bases from J, the junction kept 11 bases outside the gene matches. This CDR3 is built from 17 residues. Germline CDR1 SGHRS, CDR2 YFSETQ. CDR3 protein: CASSQAPGQGPSYEQYF. DNA of the CDR3: TGCGCCAGCAGCCAGGCTCCGGGACAGGGACCCTCCTACGAGCAGTACTTC.

The chain uses TRBV5-5 and TRBJ1-2; 7 bases map to TRBD1. The CDR3 is made up of 13 amino acids. Trimming took 2 bases from V and 14 from J; bases not matched to a gene: 12. The germline CDR1 and CDR2 sequences are SGHKS and YYEKEE (reference sequence). The CDR3 sequence: CASSFVGQEAGTF. CDR3 bases: TGTGCCAGCAGCTTCGTAGGACAGGAGGCGGGGACCTTC.

The chain joins TRBV6-5 to TRBJ2-7; 8 bases are a match to TRBD1. J gave up 3 bases and V 5 bases, and 9 bases lay outside the gene matches. Germline CDR1 is MNHEY and CDR2 is SVGAGI. The CDR3 runs 15 residues. The CDR3 region is CASSRGARGLYEQYF. The CDR3, as DNA: TGTGCCAGCAGTCGTGGGGCCAGGGGGCTCTACGAGCAGTACTTC.

The V gene is TRBV5-1, the J gene TRBJ2-2; D may be TRBD1 (5 bases). Germline CDR1 reads SGHRS; CDR2 reads YFSETQ. Trimming pared 0 bases from V and 1 base from J, leaving 7 bases between. The CDR3 sequence is 15 residues long. CDR3 DNA: TGCGCCAGCAGCTTGGATCAGGGGAACACCGGGGAGCTGTTTTTT. Amino acids: CASSLDQGNTGELFF.

This clonotype was seen more than once but under ten times. The chain couples TRBV15 to TRBJ2-3; the match to TRBD1 covers 9 bases. Germline trimming cut 0 bases from V and 5 bases from J; bases unmatched to any gene: 9. Germline V lookup: CDR1 LNHNV, CDR2 YYDKDF (reference sequence). CDR3 length: 17 residues. The CDR3 DNA reads TGTGCCACCAGCAGAGAATATGCCGGGACAGGGCGAGATACGCAGTATTTT. It encodes CATSREYAGTGRDTQYF.

This clonotype was seen ten or more times. This chain connects TRBV20-1 to TRBJ2-5; D gene ambiguous. V was cut by 0 bases and J by 7 bases, with 6 bases left in between. This CDR3 is 11 amino acids long. Germline CDR1 reads DFQATT; CDR2 reads SNEGSKA (reference sequence). Here the CDR3 DNA reads TGCAGTGCTAGAGATGAGAGGACCCAGTACTTC. Translating gives CSARDERTQYF.

The chain carries TRBV6-2 or TRBV6-3 and TRBJ1-1; D is unresolved. CDR1 is MNHEY, CDR2 SVGEGT, per germline. Trimming left V 8 bases short and J 11 bases short, with 15 bases between. The CDR3 is made up of 11 amino acids. CDR3 loop: CASASGFGAFF. The CDR3 region has the DNA TGTGCCAGCGCCTCGGGGTTTGGGGCTTTCTTT.

This clonotype was counted once. A much larger clonotype is one base distant, so this may be a read error. V is TRBV2 and J is TRBJ2-1; D might be TRBD1 (5 bases). The CDR3 contains 14 residues. Trimming pared 3 bases from V and 9 bases from J, leaving 15 bases between. Germline lookup yields CDR1 SNHLY and CDR2 FYNNEI. As DNA, the CDR3 is TGTGCCAGCAGTGATCGACAGCATAGCACTGAGCAGTTCTTC. Translating it yields CASSDRQHSTEQFF.

This chain links TRBV11-3 with TRBJ2-1; TRBD2 aligns across 10 bases. The trim removed 6 bases at V and 6 bases at J, leaving 8 bases unmatched. The CDR3 totals 15 residues. Germline CDR1 and CDR2: SGHNT and YENEEA. The CDR3 region has the DNA TGTGCCAGCAGTCAGAGGACTAGCGGATCCAATGAGCAGTTCTTC. Protein product: CASSQRTSGSNEQFF.

The rearrangement links TRBV7-3 to TRBJ2-3; perhaps TRBD2 as D (6 bases). V lost 2 bases to trimming and J lost 2 bases, with 11 bases between them. Germline-derived CDR1 and CDR2 are SGHTA and FQGTGA. The CDR3 extends over 15 amino acids. As DNA, the CDR3 is TGTGCCAGCAGCTTACGGGGGAGTTACACAGATACGCAGTATTTT. Translating gives CASSLRGSYTDTQYF.